The clone carrying this TCR beta chain was detected a few times. The sample is drawn from a study of identical twins. Trimming removed 6 bases at V and 0 bases at J, with 9 bases between. The CDR3 consists of 13 residues. The germline CDR1 and CDR2 sequences are MDHEN and SYDVKM. MiXCR, run by TCRdb on the 5' RACE reads, gives a single entry per CDR3 protein. This sample has approximately 350,000 distinct CDR3 sequences, with roughly an eighth found just once. These records were also assigned to another study, of yellow fever vaccine responses in identical twins.

Sequencing was done on a sample of CD8+ T cells sorted from blood. The gene calls are TRBV28 and TRBJ2-7; D is unresolved. The TCR was taken from a woman aged 18-29 years in good health. CDR3 in DNA: TGTGCCAGCAGGGGCAGCCACTCCTACGAGCAGTACTTC. It specifies CASRGSHSYEQYF. Using reference TRBV28 and TRBJ2-7 for the parts outside the CDR3, the full variable domain is DVKVTQSSRYLVKRTGEKVFLECVQDMDHENMFWYRQDPGLGLRLIYFSYDVKMKEKGDIPEGYSVSREKKERFSLILESASTNQTSMYLCASRGSHSYEQYFGPGTRLTVT.